This record covers a single TCR beta chain. Cohort assignment relied on participant-reported clinical history. This entry is derived from a study of blood T cell repertoires in COVID-19. The CDR3 loop spans 16 amino acids. Germline assignment: CDR1 SGHNT and CDR2 YYREEE (reference sequence). The V end lost 0 bases, the J end lost 2 bases, and 11 bases lay between the germline ends. Libraries were prepared by immunoSEQ multiplex PCR; TCRdb keeps only in-frame clonotypes and omits some of them. The table lists around 130,000 clones, approximately 80% of them singletons. The sequence was collected from a woman aged 18-30 years who had been exposed to COVID-19. Sequenced sample: PBMCs or T cells enriched from blood (not recorded which). V and J are TRBV5-4 and TRBJ2-2, with D possibly TRBD1 on 6 matching bases. The CDR3 sequence is CASSLDLRGNTGELFF. Here the CDR3 DNA reads TGTGCCAGCAGCTTGGATCTCAGGGGCAACACCGGGGAGCTGTTTTTT.